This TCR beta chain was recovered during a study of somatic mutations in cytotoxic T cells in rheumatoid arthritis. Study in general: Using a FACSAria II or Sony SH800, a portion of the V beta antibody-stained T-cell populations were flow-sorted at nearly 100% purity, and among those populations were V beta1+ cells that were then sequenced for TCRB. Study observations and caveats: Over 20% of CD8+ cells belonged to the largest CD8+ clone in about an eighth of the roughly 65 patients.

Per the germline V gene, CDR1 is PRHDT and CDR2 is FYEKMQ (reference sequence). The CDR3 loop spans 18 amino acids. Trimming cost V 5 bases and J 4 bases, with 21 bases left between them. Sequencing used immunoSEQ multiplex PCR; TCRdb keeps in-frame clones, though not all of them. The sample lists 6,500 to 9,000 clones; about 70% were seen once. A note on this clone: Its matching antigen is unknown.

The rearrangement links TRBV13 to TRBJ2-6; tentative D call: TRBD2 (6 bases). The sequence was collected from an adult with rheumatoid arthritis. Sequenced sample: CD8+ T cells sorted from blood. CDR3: CASSPGLGQGAGANVLTF. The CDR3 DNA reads TGTGCCAGCAGCCCGGGACTGGGTCAGGGAGCGGGGGCCAACGTCCTGACTTTC.